A selection of T cell receptor beta chains follows, all from one sample in a study of cytomegalovirus exposure and HLA in healthy donors. TCRdb's copy holds only in-frame clones and misses some; the assay was immunoSEQ multiplex PCR. This sample has tens of thousands of clones; 62% occur once, and the top ten carry under 4.5%. Sequenced: PBMCs. These receptors were taken from a male donor in good health and CMV-seropositive. The CDR3 runs from the conserved cysteine through the conserved F or W. A D gene is named only where the DNA matches it firmly. Clone size is not always given. Where it is, it says once, few, many or a class for expanded clones.

TRBV5-4	-	-	TRBJ2-2	CASSLGSGNTGELFF	TGTGCCAGCAGCTTGGGATCAGGGAACACCGGGGAGCTGTTTTTT
TRBV2	-	once	TRBJ2-1	CASSGSNGNEQFF	TGTGCCAGCAGTGGATCGAACGGCAATGAGCAGTTCTTC
TRBV7-6	-	-	TRBJ2-7	CASSPGQTFDEQYF	TGTGCCAGCAGCCCCGGACAGACCTTCGACGAGCAGTACTTC
TRBV15	-	-	TRBJ2-1	CATSRDQNNEQFF	TGTGCCACCAGCAGAGATCAGAACAATGAGCAGTTCTTC
TRBV6-6	TRBD1	-	TRBJ1-5	CASSLQGSNQPQHF	TGTGCCAGCAGTTTACAGGGGAGCAATCAGCCCCAGCATTTT
TRBV19	TRBD2	few	TRBJ2-1	CASSIATSGIYNEQFF	TGTGCCAGTAGTATTGCGACTAGCGGTATCTACAATGAGCAGTTCTTC
TRBV14	TRBD1	few	TRBJ1-2	CASSKDRAAGYTF	TGTGCCAGCAGCAAGGACAGGGCTGCTGGCTACACCTTC
TRBV7-9	-	-	TRBJ2-7	CASSESYEQYF	TGTGCCAGCAGCGAGTCCTACGAGCAGTACTTC
TRBV28	TRBD1	-	TRBJ1-5	CAHKGQGALNQPQHF	TGTGCCCACAAAGGACAGGGGGCACTCAATCAGCCCCAGCATTTT
TRBV29-1	TRBD1	-	TRBJ1-1	CSVLAYRGLNTEAFF	TGCAGCGTTCTGGCCTACAGGGGCCTTAACACTGAAGCTTTCTTT
TRBV5-4	-	-	TRBJ2-6	CASSSGGVGANVLTF	TGTGCCAGCAGCTCCGGCGGTGTGGGGGCCAACGTCCTGACTTTC
TRBV28	TRBD2	few	TRBJ2-1	CASSSAPSGRPFF	TGTGCCAGCAGTTCCGCCCCTAGCGGGAGACCGTTCTTC
TRBV28	-	-	TRBJ2-2	CASSLDRINTGELFF	TGTGCCAGCAGCCTTGACAGAATCAACACCGGGGAGCTGTTTTTT
TRBV19	-	once	TRBJ1-1	CASMGARTMNTEAFF	TGTGCCAGTATGGGGGCCAGAACCATGAACACTGAAGCTTTCTTT
TRBV14	TRBD2	-	TRBJ2-3	CASSPSGRATDTQYF	TGTGCCAGCAGCCCCAGCGGGAGGGCCACGGATACGCAGTATTTT
TRBV6-5	TRBD1	-	TRBJ2-3	CASSYGQVSTDTQYF	TGTGCCAGCAGTTACGGACAGGTTAGCACAGATACGCAGTATTTT
TRBV11-2	-	-	TRBJ1-1	CASNSLINEAFF	TGTGCCAGCAACTCGTTAATTAATGAAGCTTTCTTT